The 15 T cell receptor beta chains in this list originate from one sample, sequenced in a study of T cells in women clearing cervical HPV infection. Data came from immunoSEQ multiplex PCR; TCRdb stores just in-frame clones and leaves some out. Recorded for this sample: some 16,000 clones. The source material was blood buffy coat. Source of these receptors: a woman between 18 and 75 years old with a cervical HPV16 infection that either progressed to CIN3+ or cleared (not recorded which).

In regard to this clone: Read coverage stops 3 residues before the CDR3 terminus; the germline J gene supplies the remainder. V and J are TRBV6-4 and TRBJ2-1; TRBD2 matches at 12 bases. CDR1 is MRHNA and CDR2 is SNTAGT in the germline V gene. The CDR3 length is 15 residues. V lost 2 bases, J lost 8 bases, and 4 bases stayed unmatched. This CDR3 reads CASSDLAGGIDEQFF. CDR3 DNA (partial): TGTGCCAGCAGTGACCTAGCGGGGGGGATCGATGAG.

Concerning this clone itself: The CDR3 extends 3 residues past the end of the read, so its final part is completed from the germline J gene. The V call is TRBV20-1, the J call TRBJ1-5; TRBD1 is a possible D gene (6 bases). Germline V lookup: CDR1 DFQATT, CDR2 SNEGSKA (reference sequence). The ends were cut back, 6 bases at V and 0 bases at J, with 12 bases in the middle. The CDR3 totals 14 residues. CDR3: CSAIGTNSNQPQHF. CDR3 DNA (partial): TGCAGTGCCATCGGGACAAATAGCAATCAGCCC.

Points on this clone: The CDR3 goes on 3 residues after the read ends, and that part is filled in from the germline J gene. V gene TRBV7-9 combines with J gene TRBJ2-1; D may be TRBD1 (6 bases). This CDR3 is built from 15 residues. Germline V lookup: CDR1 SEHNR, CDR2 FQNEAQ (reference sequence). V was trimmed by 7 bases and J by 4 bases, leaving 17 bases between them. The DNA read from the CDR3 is TGTGCCAGCACCGGCGCCCTGGGGGCTTACAATGAG. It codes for CASTGALGAYNE. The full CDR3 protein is CASTGALGAYNEQFF.

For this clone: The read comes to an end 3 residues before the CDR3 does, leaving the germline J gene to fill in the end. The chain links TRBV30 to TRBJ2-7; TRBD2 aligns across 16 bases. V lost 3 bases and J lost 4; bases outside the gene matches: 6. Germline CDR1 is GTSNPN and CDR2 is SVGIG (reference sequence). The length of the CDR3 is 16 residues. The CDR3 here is CAWRGLAGGRGYEQYF. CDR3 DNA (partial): TGTGCCTGGAGGGGACTAGCGGGGGGGCGAGGATACGAG.

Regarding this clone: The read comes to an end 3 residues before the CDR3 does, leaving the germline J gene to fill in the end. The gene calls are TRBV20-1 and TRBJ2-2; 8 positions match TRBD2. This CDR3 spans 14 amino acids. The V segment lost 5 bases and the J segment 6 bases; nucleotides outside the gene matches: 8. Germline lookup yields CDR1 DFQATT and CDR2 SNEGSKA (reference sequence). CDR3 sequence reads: CSARTSQSPGELFF. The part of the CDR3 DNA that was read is TGCAGTGCTCGGACTAGCCAGAGCCCCGGGGAG.

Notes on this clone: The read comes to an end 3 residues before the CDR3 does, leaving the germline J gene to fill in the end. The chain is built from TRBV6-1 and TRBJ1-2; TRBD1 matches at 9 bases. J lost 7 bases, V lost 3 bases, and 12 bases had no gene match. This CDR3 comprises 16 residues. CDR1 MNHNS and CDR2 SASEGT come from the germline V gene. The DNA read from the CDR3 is TGTGCCAGCAGTGAGCCTGCTCTGGGACAGGGAGGTGGC. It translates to CASSEPALGQGGG. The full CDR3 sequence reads CASSEPALGQGGGYTF.

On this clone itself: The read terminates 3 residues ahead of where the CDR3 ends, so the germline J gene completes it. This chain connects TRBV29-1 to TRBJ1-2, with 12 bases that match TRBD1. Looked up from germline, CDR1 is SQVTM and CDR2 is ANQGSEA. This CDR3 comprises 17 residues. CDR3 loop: CSVEGGGQGASVRGYTF. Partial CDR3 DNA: TGCAGCGTTGAAGGGGGGGGACAGGGGGCGTCGGTAAGAGGC.

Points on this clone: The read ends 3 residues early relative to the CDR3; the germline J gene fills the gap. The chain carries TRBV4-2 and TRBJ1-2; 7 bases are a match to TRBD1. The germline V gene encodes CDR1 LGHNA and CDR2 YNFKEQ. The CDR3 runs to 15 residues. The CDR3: CASSQDGGQVEGYTF. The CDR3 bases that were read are TGTGCCAGCAGCCAAGATGGAGGACAGGTAGAGGGC.

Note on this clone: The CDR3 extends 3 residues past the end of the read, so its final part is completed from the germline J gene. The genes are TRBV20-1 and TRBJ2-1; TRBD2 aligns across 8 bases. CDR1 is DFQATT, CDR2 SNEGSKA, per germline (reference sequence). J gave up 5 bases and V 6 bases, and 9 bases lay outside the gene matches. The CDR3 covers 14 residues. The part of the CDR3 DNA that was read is TGCAGTGCGAGAAGCGGGGGTAGTGACAATGAG. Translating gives CSARSGGSDNE. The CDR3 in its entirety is CSARSGGSDNEQFF.

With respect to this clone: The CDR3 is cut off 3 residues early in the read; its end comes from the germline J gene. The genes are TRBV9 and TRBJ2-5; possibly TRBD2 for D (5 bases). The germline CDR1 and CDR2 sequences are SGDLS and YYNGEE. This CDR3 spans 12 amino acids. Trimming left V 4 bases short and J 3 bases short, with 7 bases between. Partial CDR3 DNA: TGTGCCAGCAGCCAGAGGGAAGAGACC. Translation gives CASSQREET. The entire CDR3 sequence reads CASSQREETQYF.

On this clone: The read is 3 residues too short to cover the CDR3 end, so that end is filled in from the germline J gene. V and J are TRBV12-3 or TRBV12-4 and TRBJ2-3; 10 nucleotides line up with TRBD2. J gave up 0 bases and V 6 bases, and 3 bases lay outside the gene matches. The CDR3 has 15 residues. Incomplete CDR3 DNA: TGTGCCAGCAGCACTAGCGGGGTTAGCACAGATACG. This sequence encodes CASSTSGVSTDT. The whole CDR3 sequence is CASSTSGVSTDTQYF.

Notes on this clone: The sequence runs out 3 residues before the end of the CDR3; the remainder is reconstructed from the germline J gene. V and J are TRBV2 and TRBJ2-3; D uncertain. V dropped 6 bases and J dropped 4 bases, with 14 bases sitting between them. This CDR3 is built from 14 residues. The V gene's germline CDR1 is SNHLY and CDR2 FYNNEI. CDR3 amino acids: CASSELAVADTQYF. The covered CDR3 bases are TGTGCCAGCAGCGAACTTGCCGTAGCAGATACG. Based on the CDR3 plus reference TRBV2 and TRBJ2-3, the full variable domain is EPEVTQTPSHQVTQMGQEVILRCVPISNHLYFYWYRQILGQKVEFLVSFYNNEISEKSEIFDDQFSVERPDGSNFTLKIRSTKLEDSAMYFCASSELAVADTQYFGPGTRLTVL.

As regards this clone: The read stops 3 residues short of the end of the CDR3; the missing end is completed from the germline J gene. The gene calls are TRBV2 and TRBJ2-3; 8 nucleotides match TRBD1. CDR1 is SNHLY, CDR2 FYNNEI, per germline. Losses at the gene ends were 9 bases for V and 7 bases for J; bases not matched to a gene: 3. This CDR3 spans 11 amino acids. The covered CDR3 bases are TGTGCCAGGGGGACAGGCTATACG. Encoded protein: CARGTGYT. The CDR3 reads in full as CARGTGYTQYF.

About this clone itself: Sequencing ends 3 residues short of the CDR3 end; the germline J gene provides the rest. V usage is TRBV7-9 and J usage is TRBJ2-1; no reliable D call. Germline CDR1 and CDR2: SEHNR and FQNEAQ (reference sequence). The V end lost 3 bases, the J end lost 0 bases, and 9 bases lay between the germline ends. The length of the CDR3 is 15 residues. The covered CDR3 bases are TGTGCCAGCAGCTTCCCAGTGCCCTCCTACAATGAG. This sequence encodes CASSFPVPSYNE. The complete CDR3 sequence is CASSFPVPSYNEQFF.

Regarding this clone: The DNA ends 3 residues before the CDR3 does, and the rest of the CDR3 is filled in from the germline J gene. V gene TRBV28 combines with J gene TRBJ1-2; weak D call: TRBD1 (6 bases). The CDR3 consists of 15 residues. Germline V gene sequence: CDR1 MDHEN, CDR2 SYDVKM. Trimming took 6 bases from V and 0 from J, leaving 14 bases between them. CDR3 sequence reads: CASRKRRTANYGYTF. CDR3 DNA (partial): TGTGCCAGCAGGAAGCGCCGGACAGCTAACTATGGC.